The entry that follows covers one TCR beta chain sequence. Antigen unknown. TCRdb re-called the RT-PCR reads through MiXCR, storing one row per CDR3 protein. This table has hundreds of thousands of distinct CDR3 sequences, approximately 17% appearing once. The data derive from a study of response to subunit inactivated influenza vaccine. General observations from the study: It was suggested by the authors that few new T cells are recruited by each seasonal influenza vaccination.

Trimming shortened V by 1 base and J by 6 bases, and 17 bases separated the two germline ends. Germline values: CDR1 DFQATT, CDR2 SNEGSKA (reference sequence). The CDR3 has 15 amino acids. The sample consisted of PBMCs from blood, taken 5 days after vaccination. The receptor was derived from a man aged 45 to 65 who received an inactivated influenza vaccine. This chain links TRBV20-1 with TRBJ2-3, with D perhaps given as TRBD1 or TRBD2 (5 bases each). Here the CDR3 reads CSARGDHEGSDTQYF. Here the CDR3 DNA reads TGCAGTGCTAGAGGGGACCACGAGGGGTCGGATACGCAGTATTTT.